Below, one T cell receptor (beta chain) is given with its context. The data were taken from a study of shared T cell receptors in the human thymus. Germline V gives CDR1 ENHRY, CDR2 SYGVKD. The CDR3 is 20 residues long. J lost 0 bases, V lost 5 bases, and 21 bases had no gene match. Clones were read by immunoSEQ multiplex PCR, and TCRdb kept only the in-frame ones, dropping some. Among more than 550,000 clones listed, 87% were seen once. These sequences were also reported in another study, on human thymus T cells. Per that paper: The related literature has documented a marked overlap of thymic repertoires among unrelated individuals.

This chain uses TRBV10-3 with TRBJ1-1; 7 nucleotides align to TRBD1. Sample: thymocytes. The sequence derives from a boy younger than two with a congenital heart defect. This CDR3 is CAISNLRGIGTVLMNTEAFF. CDR3 nucleotides: TGTGCCATCAGTAATCTAAGGGGAATCGGGACAGTTTTAATGAACACTGAAGCTTTCTTT.